The T cell receptor (beta chain) under discussion was sequenced for a study of CD8 T cells in Susac syndrome (dated by TCRdb to the late 2010s). With regard to the full study: Whether CD8+ T cell activation and differentiation in Susac syndrome was antigen driven was tested using repertoire sequencing. The clonality of the CD8+ T cell repertoire was compared across approximately 11 healthy donors, about 14 Susac syndrome patients and around 15 multiple sclerosis patients.

The germline V gene (reference sequence) gives CDR1 as SEHNR and CDR2 as FQNEAQ. Clipping removes 3 bases from V and 3 bases from J, with 6 as the unmatched junction base count. From the cysteine up to the phenylalanine, the CDR3 has a length of 15 residues. CDR3 DNA is the only sequence kept; it has 45 bases, read in frame from the first base. Comments on this clonotype: The target of this receptor is not known. Base qualities are missing; no much larger clone stands one base away.

Peripheral blood CD8+ and CD4+ T cells from healthy donors, Susac syndrome patients and multiple sclerosis patients were profiled by high-throughput TCR beta sequencing. The multiple sclerosis controls were treatment-naive patients who had stable or active relapsing-remitting disease and met the revised McDonald criteria. Bulk CD8+ and CD4+ T cells were purified by magnetic negative isolation, while CD8+ TEMRA cells were enriched using FACS. Blood was collected in EDTA tubes and processed within 24 hours, with PBMCs isolated through density gradient centrifugation. PBMCs intended for TCR sequencing were cryopreserved in liquid nitrogen and were subsequently thawed in a 37 degrees C water bath. A purity of at least 90% was achieved for sorted or isolated CD4+, CD8+ and CD8+ TEMRA cells. Points the paper makes about the study in general: The study acknowledged that relatively few individuals were included in the TCR sequencing and HLA analysis.

RNA was extracted with the RNeasy kit and roughly 0.45 to 1 ug was reverse transcribed using random hexamers. The immunoSEQ multiplex PCR assay, which covers 54 Vbeta and 13 Jbeta segments, was used to amplify TCR beta CDR3 regions. Bias from PCR amplification was corrected by using a synthetic template baseline for primer optimization and for computational correction. The original methods were these. Reads were assigned to V, D and J genes according to IMGT and analyzed in immunoSEQ Analyzer, with only productive sequences retained. Clonality was computed as one minus Shannon entropy normalized by log2 of the number of productive unique sequences. Public and private clones were assessed among the 100 most prevalent clones of each patient and control. A clone was defined as Susac-specific if it was absent from the healthy and MS cohorts, from 950 to 1,300 published viral clones and from other ImmuneACCESS disease sequences. TCRdb took the public reads, trimmed them with fastp at Q25, ran MiXCR for clone calling and kept in-frame beta chains. All rows with the same CDR3 protein become a single entry with the most common DNA and genes. What appears here as the V and J calls and clone size reflects TCRdb's work, not the paper's. This sample comprises 160,000 or so distinct CDR3 sequences, about 94% of them detected only once. Roughly 0.21% of the sample is taken by the ten largest.

This clonotype was obtained from a human donor with multiple sclerosis. The V and J genes are TRBV7-9 and TRBJ2-5, with 8 middle bases fitting TRBD1. The specimen sequenced was CD8+ T cells from PBMCs. DNA sequence: TGTGCCAGCAGCTTGCGGGGACAGGCGAAAGAGACCCAGTACTTC. Translated, it gives CASSLRGQAKETQYF.